This TCR beta chain was documented in a study of Graves' ophthalmopathy and Graves' hyperthyroidism. Overall study: No treatment had been given when peripheral blood was collected at initial diagnosis.

Excluded: other autoimmune disease, uncontrolled infection, pregnancy or lactation. General study results and limits: Using a 13-signature model, the authors split ophthalmopathy from stable hyperthyroidism, with roughly 90% sensitivity and 65% to 82% specificity.

In its sample, this clonotype was seen a few times. No antigen is known for it. TCR beta CDR3 amplification used RNA transcripts. In the first round, RT-PCR was carried out with HTBI primers, and a multiplex PCR formed the second round. In TCRdb, the multiplex PCR reads were re-called with MiXCR into one record per CDR3 protein. The sample comprises 350,000 or so distinct CDR3 sequences, about a sixth of which are singletons, and over 9% rests with the top ten. The sample consisted of peripheral blood. The clonotype comes from an adult man with Graves' ophthalmopathy.

CDR3 region: CASSEVGEQYF. Written as DNA, the CDR3 is TGTGCCAGCAGTGAAGTTGGAGAGCAGTACTTC. The chain recombines TRBV6-1 with TRBJ2-7; D not certain. V gave up 1 base and J gave up 7 bases, with 5 bases separating them. Germline lookup yields CDR1 MNHNS and CDR2 SASEGT. This CDR3 has 11 residues.